The rows below give T cell receptor beta chains drawn from one sample of a study of CD4 T cells in relation to SARS-CoV-2 and coronaviruses. No cognate antigen is known for these TCRs. Sequencing was performed with immunoSEQ multiplex PCR; in TCRdb, only in-frame clones are kept and a portion is missing. The sample holds just over 25,000 clones; 77% are singletons and the top ten take 15% to 20%. Source material: CD4+ T cells from PBMCs, cultured in vitro. These receptor sequences come from a human donor in good health. Both conserved end residues are part of each CDR3. The D gene is left open where the match is weak. Clone size appears in some rows only: once, few, many, or a class for an expanded clone.

d_call: TRBD2; v_call: TRBV3-1/TRBV3-2; clone_size: NA; j_call: TRBJ2-3; cdr3_length: 16; cdr3_nt: TGTGCCAGCAGCCAACACGCTAGCGGGAGCACAGATACGCAGTATTTT; cdr3_aa: CASSQHASGSTDTQYF
d_call: NA; v_call: TRBV19; clone_size: NA; j_call: TRBJ1-3; cdr3_length: 16; cdr3_nt: TGTGCCAGTAGTCCCGAACGACAGATAACTGGAAACACCATATATTTT; cdr3_aa: CASSPERQITGNTIYF
d_call: NA; v_call: TRBV12-5; clone_size: NA; j_call: TRBJ2-3; cdr3_length: 14; cdr3_nt: TGTGCTAGTGGCCCTGGGGCCGCAACAGATACGCAGTATTTT; cdr3_aa: CASGPGAATDTQYF
d_call: NA; v_call: TRBV30; clone_size: NA; j_call: TRBJ1-2; cdr3_length: 11; cdr3_nt: TGTGCCTGGAGCGGAGGGCCTGGCTACACCTTC; cdr3_aa: CAWSGGPGYTF
d_call: TRBD2; v_call: TRBV15; clone_size: few; j_call: TRBJ2-1; cdr3_length: 13; cdr3_nt: TGTGCCACCAGAACTAGCGGGACCAATGAGCAGTTCTTC; cdr3_aa: CATRTSGTNEQFF
d_call: NA; v_call: TRBV4-3; clone_size: NA; j_call: TRBJ1-4; cdr3_length: 17; cdr3_nt: TGCGCCAGCAGCCAAGAAGCCTCGACAGGTTCATATGGGGGGCTGTTTTTT; cdr3_aa: CASSQEASTGSYGGLFF
d_call: TRBD1; v_call: TRBV7-9; clone_size: NA; j_call: TRBJ1-1; cdr3_length: 15; cdr3_nt: TGTGCCAGCAGCCCCCGACAGGGCTGGAGTTCTGAAGCTTTCTTT; cdr3_aa: CASSPRQGWSSEAFF
d_call: NA; v_call: TRBV9; clone_size: NA; j_call: TRBJ2-1; cdr3_length: 12; cdr3_nt: TGTGCCAGCAGCGTAGTTGGGGATGAGCAGTTCTTC; cdr3_aa: CASSVVGDEQFF
d_call: NA; v_call: TRBV5-4; clone_size: NA; j_call: TRBJ1-5; cdr3_length: 13; cdr3_nt: TGTGCCAGCAGCTTAACCCCGGACGGGCCCCAGCATTTT; cdr3_aa: CASSLTPDGPQHF
d_call: TRBD2; v_call: TRBV9; clone_size: NA; j_call: TRBJ2-1; cdr3_length: 15; cdr3_nt: TGTGCCAGCAGCGAGGGACTAGCGGGAGTGAATGAGCAGTTCTTC; cdr3_aa: CASSEGLAGVNEQFF
d_call: NA; v_call: TRBV5-1; clone_size: NA; j_call: TRBJ2-7; cdr3_length: 17; cdr3_nt: TGCGCCAGCAGCTTGGCGGCCCTAAGGGACAAGGGGTACGAGCAGTACTTC; cdr3_aa: CASSLAALRDKGYEQYF
d_call: TRBD2; v_call: TRBV19; clone_size: few; j_call: TRBJ2-7; cdr3_length: 15; cdr3_nt: TGTGCCAGTAGTCCCAGGACTAGCGGATACTACGAGCAGTACTTC; cdr3_aa: CASSPRTSGYYEQYF
d_call: NA; v_call: TRBV21-1; clone_size: NA; j_call: TRBJ2-3; cdr3_length: 19; cdr3_nt: TGTGCCAGCAGCATCCCGCCGGCCTTCGAGAGAGGGCGCACAGATACGCAGTATTTT; cdr3_aa: CASSIPPAFERGRTDTQYF
d_call: TRBD1; v_call: TRBV4-1; clone_size: NA; j_call: TRBJ1-1; cdr3_length: 16; cdr3_nt: TGCGCCAGCAGCCAACCTACAGGGGGGGGAAACACTGAAGCTTTCTTT; cdr3_aa: CASSQPTGGGNTEAFF
d_call: TRBD2; v_call: TRBV6-2/TRBV6-3; clone_size: NA; j_call: TRBJ2-7; cdr3_length: 17; cdr3_nt: TGTGCCAGCAGTTACCTTTGGACTAGCACCTCGTTCGGCGAGCAGTACTTC; cdr3_aa: CASSYLWTSTSFGEQYF
d_call: NA; v_call: TRBV4-1; clone_size: NA; j_call: TRBJ1-4; cdr3_length: 15; cdr3_nt: TGCGCCAGCAGCCAAACCGGGACACCTTATGAAAAACTGTTTTTT; cdr3_aa: CASSQTGTPYEKLFF
d_call: NA; v_call: TRBV5-1; clone_size: once; j_call: TRBJ2-7; cdr3_length: 14; cdr3_nt: TGCGCCAGCAGTCCCGGAGGGGGTTTCCACGAGCAGTACTTC; cdr3_aa: CASSPGGGFHEQYF
d_call: TRBD1; v_call: TRBV5-1; clone_size: few; j_call: TRBJ2-7; cdr3_length: 15; cdr3_nt: TGCGCCAGCAGTTACGACGGGACAGAGTCCTACGAGCAGTACTTC; cdr3_aa: CASSYDGTESYEQYF
d_call: TRBD1; v_call: TRBV7-2; clone_size: NA; j_call: TRBJ2-7; cdr3_length: 14; cdr3_nt: TGTGCCAGCAGCTTACAGGGGGCGCATGACGAGCAGTACTTC; cdr3_aa: CASSLQGAHDEQYF
d_call: TRBD2; v_call: TRBV7-2; clone_size: NA; j_call: TRBJ2-1; cdr3_length: 18; cdr3_nt: TGTGCCAGCAGCCAACAGGGACGAGCGGGGGACTCCTACAATGAGCAGTTCTTC; cdr3_aa: CASSQQGRAGDSYNEQFF
d_call: NA; v_call: TRBV29-1; clone_size: NA; j_call: TRBJ2-7; cdr3_length: 15; cdr3_nt: TGCAGCGTTGAAGGTGCCGGAGGGCCATCCTACGAGCAGTACTTC; cdr3_aa: CSVEGAGGPSYEQYF
d_call: NA; v_call: TRBV7-9; clone_size: large; j_call: TRBJ1-2; cdr3_length: 14; cdr3_nt: TGTGCCAGCAGCTTAGGGGCGGGAGACTATGGCTACACCTTC; cdr3_aa: CASSLGAGDYGYTF
d_call: NA; v_call: TRBV4-3; clone_size: NA; j_call: TRBJ2-3; cdr3_length: 14; cdr3_nt: TGCGCCAGCAGCCAAGCGTCCCTTGGAGATACGCAGTATTTT; cdr3_aa: CASSQASLGDTQYF
d_call: NA; v_call: TRBV7-2; clone_size: NA; j_call: TRBJ2-5; cdr3_length: 13; cdr3_nt: TGTGCCAGCAGCTTACAGGGTAAAGAGACCCAGTACTTC; cdr3_aa: CASSLQGKETQYF
d_call: NA; v_call: TRBV7-2; clone_size: NA; j_call: TRBJ2-7; cdr3_length: 13; cdr3_nt: TGTGCCAGCAGCCCCCACGGGGGTTACGAGCAGTACTTC; cdr3_aa: CASSPHGGYEQYF
d_call: NA; v_call: TRBV19; clone_size: NA; j_call: TRBJ1-1; cdr3_length: 15; cdr3_nt: TGTGCCAGTAGTATAGACCCGAGGGGTAGAACTGAAGCTTTCTTT; cdr3_aa: CASSIDPRGRTEAFF
d_call: TRBD1; v_call: TRBV20-1; clone_size: NA; j_call: TRBJ2-1; cdr3_length: 16; cdr3_nt: TGCAGTGCTAGTGGGGACAGGGCGAGCTCCTACAATGAGCAGTTCTTC; cdr3_aa: CSASGDRASSYNEQFF
d_call: TRBD1; v_call: TRBV10-3; clone_size: NA; j_call: TRBJ2-3; cdr3_length: 14; cdr3_nt: TGTGCCATCAGTGATCGACAGGGAGTAGATACGCAGTATTTT; cdr3_aa: CAISDRQGVDTQYF
d_call: TRBD2; v_call: TRBV7-6; clone_size: medium-sized; j_call: TRBJ2-1; cdr3_length: 16; cdr3_nt: TGTGCCAGCAGCCAATTAAGCGGGGGGACCTACAATGAGCAGTTCTTC; cdr3_aa: CASSQLSGGTYNEQFF
d_call: NA; v_call: TRBV9; clone_size: few; j_call: TRBJ2-7; cdr3_length: 16; cdr3_nt: TGTGCCAGCAGCGTTGCGTCCGGGACATCCCCCTACGAGCAGTACTTC; cdr3_aa: CASSVASGTSPYEQYF
d_call: TRBD2; v_call: TRBV27; clone_size: NA; j_call: TRBJ2-2; cdr3_length: 15; cdr3_nt: TGTGCCAGCCCTAATCGGGGGGCGAACACCGGGGAGCTGTTTTTT; cdr3_aa: CASPNRGANTGELFF
d_call: NA; v_call: TRBV7-2; clone_size: NA; j_call: TRBJ1-5; cdr3_length: 15; cdr3_nt: TGTGCCAGCAGCTTAGATGCAGGGCCGAATCAGCCCCAGCATTTT; cdr3_aa: CASSLDAGPNQPQHF
d_call: TRBD1; v_call: TRBV7-9; clone_size: NA; j_call: TRBJ2-3; cdr3_length: 16; cdr3_nt: TGTGCCAGCAGCCCACTCTGGACAGGGAGCACAGATACGCAGTATTTT; cdr3_aa: CASSPLWTGSTDTQYF
d_call: NA; v_call: TRBV4-3; clone_size: NA; j_call: TRBJ1-4; cdr3_length: 15; cdr3_nt: TGCGCCAGCAGTCGCCCCAGGTCCCCTAATGAAAAACTGTTTTTT; cdr3_aa: CASSRPRSPNEKLFF